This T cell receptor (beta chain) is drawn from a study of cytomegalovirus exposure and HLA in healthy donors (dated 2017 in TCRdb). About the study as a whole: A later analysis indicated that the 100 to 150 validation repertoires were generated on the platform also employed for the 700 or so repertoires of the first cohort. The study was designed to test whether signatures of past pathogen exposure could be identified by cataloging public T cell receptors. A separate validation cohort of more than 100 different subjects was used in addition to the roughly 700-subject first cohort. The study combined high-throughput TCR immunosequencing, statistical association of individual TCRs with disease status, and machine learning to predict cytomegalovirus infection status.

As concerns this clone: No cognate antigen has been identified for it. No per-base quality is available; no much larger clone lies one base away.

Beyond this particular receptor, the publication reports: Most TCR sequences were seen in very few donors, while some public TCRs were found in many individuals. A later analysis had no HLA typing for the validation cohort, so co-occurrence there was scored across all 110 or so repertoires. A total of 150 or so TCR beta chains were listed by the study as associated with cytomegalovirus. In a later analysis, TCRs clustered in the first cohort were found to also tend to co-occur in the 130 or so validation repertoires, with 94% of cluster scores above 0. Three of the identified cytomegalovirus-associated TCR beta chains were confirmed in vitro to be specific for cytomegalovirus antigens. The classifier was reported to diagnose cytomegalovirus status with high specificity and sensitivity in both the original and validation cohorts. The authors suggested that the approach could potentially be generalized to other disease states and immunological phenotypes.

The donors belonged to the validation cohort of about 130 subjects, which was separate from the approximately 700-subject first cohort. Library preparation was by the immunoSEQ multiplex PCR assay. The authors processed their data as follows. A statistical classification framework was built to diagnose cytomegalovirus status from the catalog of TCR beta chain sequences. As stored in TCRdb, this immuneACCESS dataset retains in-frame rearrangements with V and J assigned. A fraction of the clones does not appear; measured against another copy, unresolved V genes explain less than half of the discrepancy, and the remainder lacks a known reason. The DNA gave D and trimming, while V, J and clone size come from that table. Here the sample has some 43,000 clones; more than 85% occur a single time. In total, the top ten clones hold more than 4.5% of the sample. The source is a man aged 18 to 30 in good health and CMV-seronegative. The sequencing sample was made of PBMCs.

The CDR3 corresponds to CASSLVAGGPGDTQYF. The nucleotides read TGTGCCAGCAGCTTAGTAGCGGGAGGGCCAGGCGATACGCAGTATTTT. In this chain, TRBV7-2 is recombined with TRBJ2-3; TRBD2 aligns with 11 central bases. Compared with germline, V lacks 1 base and J lacks 6 bases; bases without a gene match: 6. From cysteine to phenylalanine, the CDR3 is 16 amino acids long. Just CDR3 DNA is preserved here, 48 bases in frame from base 1. The germline V gene sets CDR1 to SGHTA and CDR2 to FQGNSA. Where the CDR3 stops, the reference TRBV7-2 and TRBJ2-3 genes take over; the full variable domain is GAGVSQSPSNKVTEKGKDVELRCDPISGHTALYWYRQSLGQGLEFLIYFQGNSAPDKSGLPSDRFSAERTGGSVSTLTIQRTQQEDSAVYLCASSLVAGGPGDTQYFGPGTRLTVL.